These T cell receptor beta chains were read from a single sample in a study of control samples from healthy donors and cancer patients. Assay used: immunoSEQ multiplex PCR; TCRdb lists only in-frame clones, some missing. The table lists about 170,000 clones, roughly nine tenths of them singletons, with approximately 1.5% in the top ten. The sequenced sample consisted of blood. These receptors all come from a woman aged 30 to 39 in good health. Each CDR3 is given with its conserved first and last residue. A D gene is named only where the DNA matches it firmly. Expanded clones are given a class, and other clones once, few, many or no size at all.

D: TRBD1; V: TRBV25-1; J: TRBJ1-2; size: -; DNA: TGTGCCAGCAGTGAATTAACAGGGGGCTATGGCTACACCTTC; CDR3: CASSELTGGYGYTF
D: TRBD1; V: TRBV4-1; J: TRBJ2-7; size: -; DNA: TGCGCCAGCAGCCACGGGACAGGGGCCTACGAGCAGTACTTC; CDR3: CASSHGTGAYEQYF
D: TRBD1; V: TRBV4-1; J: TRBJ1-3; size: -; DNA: TGCGCCAGCAGCCCCGGGACAGGGGCTGGAAACACCATATATTTT; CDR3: CASSPGTGAGNTIYF
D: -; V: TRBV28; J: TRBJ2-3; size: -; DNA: TGTGCCAGCAGAAGCGGAACTAGCACAGATACGCAGTATTTT; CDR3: CASRSGTSTDTQYF
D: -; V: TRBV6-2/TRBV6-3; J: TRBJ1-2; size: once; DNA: TGTGCCAGCAGTTACGGGCACCGGGGCTACACCTTC; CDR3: CASSYGHRGYTF
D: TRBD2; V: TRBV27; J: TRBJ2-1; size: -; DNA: TGTGCCAGCAGGTCGGGGACTAGCGGGAGGAACAATGAGCAGTTCTTC; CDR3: CASRSGTSGRNNEQFF
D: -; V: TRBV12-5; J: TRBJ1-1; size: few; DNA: TGTGCTAGTGGTTTGACAGGGAACACTGAAGCTTTCTTT; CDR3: CASGLTGNTEAFF
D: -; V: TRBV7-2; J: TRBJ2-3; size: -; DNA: TGTGCCAGCAGCTTAGCTGTCGGGATTACGCAGTATTTT; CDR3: CASSLAVGITQYF
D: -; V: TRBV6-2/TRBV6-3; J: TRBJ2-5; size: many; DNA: TGTGCCAGCAGTTACCCCGGAGGAGAGACCCAGTACTTC; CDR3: CASSYPGGETQYF
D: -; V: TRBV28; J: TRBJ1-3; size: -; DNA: TGTGCCAGCAGTTTCAACCCCGGGACCATATATTTT; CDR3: CASSFNPGTIYF
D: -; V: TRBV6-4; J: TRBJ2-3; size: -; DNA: TGTGCCAGCAGTGAGAGGGGGGCAACAGATACGCAGTATTTT; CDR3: CASSERGATDTQYF
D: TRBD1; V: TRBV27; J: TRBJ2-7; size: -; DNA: TGTGCCAGCAGTTTGGGGGGGACAGGGCACTACGAGCAGTACTTC; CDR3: CASSLGGTGHYEQYF
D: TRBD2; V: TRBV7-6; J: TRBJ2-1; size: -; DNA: TGTGCCAGCAGCTTTAACTCGGGGGGGCTAGGTGAGCAGTTCTTC; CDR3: CASSFNSGGLGEQFF
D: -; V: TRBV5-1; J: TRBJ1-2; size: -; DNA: TGCGCCAGCAGCTTAGGAGGGACTGGTAGCTACACCTTC; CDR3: CASSLGGTGSYTF
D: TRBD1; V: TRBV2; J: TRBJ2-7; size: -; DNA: TGTGCCAGCAGTGAAGGGCAGGGGGACTACGAGCAGTACTTC; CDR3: CASSEGQGDYEQYF
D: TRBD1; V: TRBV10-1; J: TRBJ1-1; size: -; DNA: TGCGCCAGCAGTGAGGCCGGGACAGGGGGCACTGAAGCTTTCTTT; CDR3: CASSEAGTGGTEAFF
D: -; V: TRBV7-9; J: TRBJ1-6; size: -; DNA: TGTGCCAGCAGCCTGACGAGAGATAATTCACCCCTCCACTTT; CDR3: CASSLTRDNSPLHF
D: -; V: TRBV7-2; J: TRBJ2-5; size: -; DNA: TGTGCCAGCAGCTTCGGAACTCAAGAGACCCAGTACTTC; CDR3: CASSFGTQETQYF
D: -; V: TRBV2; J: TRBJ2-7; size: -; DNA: TGTGCCAGCAGACTACCCTACGAGCAGTACTTC; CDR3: CASRLPYEQYF
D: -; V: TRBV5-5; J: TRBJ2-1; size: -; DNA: TGTGCCAGCAGCTTGGCTTGGGGCTCCTACAATGAGCAGTTCTTC; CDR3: CASSLAWGSYNEQFF
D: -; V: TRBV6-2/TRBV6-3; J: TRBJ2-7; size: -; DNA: TGTGCCAGCAGTTTGTCAGGATACGAGCAGTACTTC; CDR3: CASSLSGYEQYF
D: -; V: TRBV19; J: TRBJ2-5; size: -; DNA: TGTGCCAGTAGTACAGTTCGGAGCGAGACCCAGTACTTC; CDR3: CASSTVRSETQYF
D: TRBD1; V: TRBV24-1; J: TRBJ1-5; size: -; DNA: TGTGCCACCAGTGACCTAGGACAGGGGAGGAACAATCAGCCCCAGCATTTT; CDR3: CATSDLGQGRNNQPQHF
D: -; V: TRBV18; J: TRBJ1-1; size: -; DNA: TGTGCCAGCTCATTTACAGGGAACACTGAAGCTTTCTTT; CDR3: CASSFTGNTEAFF
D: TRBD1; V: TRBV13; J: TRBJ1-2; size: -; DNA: TGTGCCAGCAGCTCCAGGGGGGTCTATGGCTACACCTTC; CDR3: CASSSRGVYGYTF
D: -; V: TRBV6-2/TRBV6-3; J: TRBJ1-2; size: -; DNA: TGTGCCAGCAGTTGGGCAGGGTCCTATGGCTACACCTTC; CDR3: CASSWAGSYGYTF
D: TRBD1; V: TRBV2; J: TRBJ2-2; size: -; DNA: TGTGCTAGAGCGGCAGGGGGCACCGGGGAGCTGTTTTTT; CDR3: CARAAGGTGELFF
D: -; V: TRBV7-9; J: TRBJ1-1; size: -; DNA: TGTGCCAGCAGCTTAGTGGTGGGGGCGGACACTGAAGCTTTCTTT; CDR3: CASSLVVGADTEAFF
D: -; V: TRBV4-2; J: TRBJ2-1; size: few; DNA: TGTGCCAGCAGCCAAGTTGTAGCGGACTACAATGAGCAGTTCTTC; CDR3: CASSQVVADYNEQFF
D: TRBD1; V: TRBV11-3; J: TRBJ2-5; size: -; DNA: TGTGCCAGCAGCGACCCCAGGGGGCGTAGGGAGACCCAGTACTTC; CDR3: CASSDPRGRRETQYF
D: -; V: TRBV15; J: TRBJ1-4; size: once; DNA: TGTGCCACCAGGGCAGGTTCGAATGAAAAACTGTTTTTT; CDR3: CATRAGSNEKLFF
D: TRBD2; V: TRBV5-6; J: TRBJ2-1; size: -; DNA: TGTGCCAGCACCTTACTAGCGGGGTTCAACAATGAGCAGTTCTTC; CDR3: CASTLLAGFNNEQFF
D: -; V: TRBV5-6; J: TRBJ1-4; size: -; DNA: TGTGCCAGCAGCTTGGGAAGGGGTGAAAAACTGTTTTTT; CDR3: CASSLGRGEKLFF
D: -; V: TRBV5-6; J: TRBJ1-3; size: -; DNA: TGTGCCAGCAGCGGGGGACGCTCTGGAAACACCATATATTTT; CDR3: CASSGGRSGNTIYF
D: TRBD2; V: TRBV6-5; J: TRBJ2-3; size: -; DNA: TGTGCCAGCAGGCCCGGGACTAGCGGCACAGATACGCAGTATTTT; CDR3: CASRPGTSGTDTQYF
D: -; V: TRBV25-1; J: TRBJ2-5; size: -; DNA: TGTGCCAGCAGTGGACATCAAGAGACCCAGTACTTC; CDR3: CASSGHQETQYF
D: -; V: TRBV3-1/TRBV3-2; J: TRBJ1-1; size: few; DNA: TGTGCCAGCAGCCAAGGACAGGTTCTGGACACTGAAGCTTTCTTT; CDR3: CASSQGQVLDTEAFF
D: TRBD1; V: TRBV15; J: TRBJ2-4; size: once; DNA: TGTGCCACCAGCAGACAGGGGGAATCCAAAAACATTCAGTACTTC; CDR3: CATSRQGESKNIQYF
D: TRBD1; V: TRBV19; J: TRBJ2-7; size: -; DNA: TGTGCCAGTAGTATCGGGACAGGGTCCTACGAGCAGTACTTC; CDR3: CASSIGTGSYEQYF
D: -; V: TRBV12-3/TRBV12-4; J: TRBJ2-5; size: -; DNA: TGTGCCAGCAGTAGCCAAGAGACCCAGTACTTC; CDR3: CASSSQETQYF
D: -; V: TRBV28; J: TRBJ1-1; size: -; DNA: TGTGCCAGCAGGCCACTCCGGAACACTGAAGCTTTCTTT; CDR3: CASRPLRNTEAFF
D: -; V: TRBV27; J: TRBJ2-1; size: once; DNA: TGTGCCAGCAGTCGGGACTACAATGAGCAGTTCTTC; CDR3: CASSRDYNEQFF
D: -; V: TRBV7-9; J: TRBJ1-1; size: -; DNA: TGTGCCAGCAGCTTAACCCGGGCCACTGAAGCTTTCTTT; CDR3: CASSLTRATEAFF
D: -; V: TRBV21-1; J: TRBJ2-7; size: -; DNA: TGTGCCAGCAGCTCCTCCTACGAGCAGTACTTC; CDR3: CASSSSYEQYF
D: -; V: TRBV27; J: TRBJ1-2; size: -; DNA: TGTGCCAGCAGGGGGGGGCTCGGCTACACCTTC; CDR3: CASRGGLGYTF
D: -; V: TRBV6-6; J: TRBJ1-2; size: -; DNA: TGTGCCAGCAGTTCAAAAGCTAACTATGGCTACACCTTC; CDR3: CASSSKANYGYTF
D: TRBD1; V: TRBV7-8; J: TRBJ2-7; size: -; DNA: TGTGCCAGCAGCGACAACAGGGGCGAGCAGTACTTC; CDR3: CASSDNRGEQYF
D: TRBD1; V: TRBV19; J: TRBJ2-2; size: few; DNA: TGTGCCAGTAGTCATCAGGGGGCCACCGGGGAGCTGTTTTTT; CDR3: CASSHQGATGELFF
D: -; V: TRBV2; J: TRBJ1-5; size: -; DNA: TGTGCCAGCAGTGCCACAGACGGGCAGCCCCAGCATTTT; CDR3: CASSATDGQPQHF
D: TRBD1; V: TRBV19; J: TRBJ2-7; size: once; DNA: TGTGCCAGTAGTAGCGGACAGGGCTACGAGCAGTACTTC; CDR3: CASSSGQGYEQYF
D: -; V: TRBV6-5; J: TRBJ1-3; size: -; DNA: TGTGCCAGCAGTTACTCCGGGGGTAGTCCTGGAAACACCATATATTTT; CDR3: CASSYSGGSPGNTIYF
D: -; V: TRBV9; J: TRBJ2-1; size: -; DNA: TGTGCCAGCAGCCCCCGAAGTTACAATGAGCAGTTCTTC; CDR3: CASSPRSYNEQFF